This T cell receptor (beta chain) derives from a study of blood T cell repertoires in COVID-19 (TCRdb year 2020). Regarding the research as a whole: The collaborator samples originated in the United States, Italy and Spain and spanned the acute and convalescent phases of COVID-19. The repertoires were released in a freely available public database meant as a resource for research on the immune response to SARS-CoV-2. Samples were obtained from the ongoing ImmuneRACE study (first 160 participants) and from approximately 1,200 subjects provided by 6 global collaborators. A de-identified subject ID, COVID-19 status, age in years and sex were almost always included in the sample metadata. HLA class I and class II types, where available, came from metadata supplied by the sample provider rather than from assay-based typing. Subjects who had been exposed to COVID-19, were actively infected with it, or had recovered from it provided the deeply sampled blood TCRbeta repertoires that made up the dataset. The material from the prospective study consisted of cDNA or gDNA derived from T cells, B-cell-depleted T cells, or PBMCs. General study outcomes and caveats: The amount of clinical and demographic metadata varied by source and participant and was provided uncurated.

Remarks on this clone: The antigen it binds to is not known. Within one base of it there is no much larger clone, and no base qualities were kept. Other DNA sequences within the sample encode an identical CDR3.

In the prospective study, participants were roughly 18 to 95 years old, resided in approximately 25 geographic areas of the United States, and were enrolled through a virtual design. To assign participants to cohorts, the prospective study relied on clinical history that participants themselves reported in a screening survey and a study questionnaire. Exposed participants had been in contact with someone with a PCR-confirmed or clinician-diagnosed COVID-19 case within 2 weeks of study entry. In the prospective study, mobile phlebotomists collected whole blood, serum and a nasopharyngeal or oropharyngeal swab from each participant. Additional blood draws and questionnaires over an approximately two-month period could optionally be provided by prospective study participants. Prospective study blood samples were shipped either frozen or at room temperature before DNA extraction. Inclusive of the bounding cysteine and phenylalanine, the CDR3 is 15 residues long. The CDR3 DNA has 45 bases and is translated from base 1. Trimming accounts for 5 bases at V and 7 bases at J, while the number of junction bases matched to no gene is 6. The germline V gene gives CDR1 as SGHNT and CDR2 as YENEEA.

TCRbeta CDR3 regions were amplified from genomic DNA by means of the immunoSEQ Assay, a bias-controlled multiplex PCR. From the authors' description of their analysis: The number of nucleated cells in each sample was estimated from the amplification of reference gene primers within the assay. To quantify the absolute abundance of each unique TCRbeta CDR3 rearrangement, sequence reads were collapsed and filtered. For each sample, productive Simpson clonality was calculated as the square root of Simpson's diversity index across productive rearrangements. Imported from immuneACCESS, the table was reduced by TCRdb to in-frame sequences with V and J called. These copies leave out some clones; in studies compared against another copy, an unresolved V gene accounts for under half, and the cause of the remainder is not known. The DNA was the basis for D and trimming; V, J and clone size are from that table. A total of around 200,000 clones appear in this sample, 65% to 90% of them only once. The ten largest account for around 4.5% of the sample.

Here the chain combines TRBV11-3 and TRBJ1-6, with 9 middle bases fitting TRBD1. This sequence was found in a young woman who had been exposed to COVID-19. Specimen: PBMCs or T cells enriched from blood (not recorded which). The DNA is as follows: TGTGCCAGCAGCCCCCGAGGACAGGGGAATTCACCCCTCCACTTT. The encoded protein is CASSPRGQGNSPLHF.